Shown below are 11 T cell receptor beta chains from a single sample sequenced in a study of T cell changes during pregnancy in multiple sclerosis. Libraries were prepared by immunoSEQ multiplex PCR; TCRdb keeps only in-frame clonotypes and omits some of them. The sample carries about 73,000 clones, about 92% recorded once. The material was peripheral blood, obtained in the third trimester of pregnancy. Receptors were obtained from a female donor in good health, enrolled as a control in a pregnancy study.

The V gene is TRBV6-1, the J gene TRBJ2-2; TRBD1 matches 7 bases. Germline CDR1 MNHNS, CDR2 SASEGT. With V trimmed by 6 bases and J by 1 base, 2 bases remained unmatched. CDR3 length equals 14 residues. CDR3 bases: TGTGCCAGCAGCCGGACAGGGAACACCGGGGAGCTGTTTTTT. It specifies CASSRTGNTGELFF.

The rearrangement joins TRBV27 to TRBJ1-2, with 7 bases identical to TRBD1. Trimming at V came to 6 bases and at J to 5 bases, leaving 12 bases not matched to a gene. Germline V gene lookup returns CDR1 MNHEY and CDR2 SMNVEV (reference sequence). The CDR3 runs 15 residues. CDR3 residues: CASRHYGTELYGYTF. The CDR3 bases are TGTGCCAGCAGACATTATGGGACAGAGCTATATGGCTACACCTTC.

The rearrangement joins TRBV5-1 to TRBJ2-6, with a weak D call TRBD1 (6 bases). Deletions cut 4 bases from V and 1 base from J, with 15 bases between. The CDR3 has 17 residues. Germline CDR1 is SGHRS and CDR2 is YFSETQ. The CDR3 bases are TGCGCCAGCAGCCCAACAGGGTCGAGGTCTGGGGCCAACGTCCTGACTTTC. Residues: CASSPTGSRSGANVLTF.

The V gene is TRBV28, the J gene TRBJ2-7; unclear D gene. V was shortened by 4 bases and J by 0 bases, with 10 bases between the two germline ends. Germline CDR1 MDHEN, CDR2 SYDVKM. The CDR3 contains 14 residues. The DNA of the CDR3 is TGTGCCAGCAGTTCCCCAGAAAACTCCTACGAGCAGTACTTC. Its protein product is CASSSPENSYEQYF.

V and J are TRBV9 and TRBJ2-7; 7 bases agree with TRBD2. CDR3 size: 15 residues. CDR1 is SGDLS and CDR2 is YYNGEE in the germline V gene. The V gene end was trimmed by 0 bases and the J gene end by 7 bases; junction bases not matched to a gene: 10. DNA of the CDR3: TGTGCCAGCAGCGTAGAGATTGGGGGGGGGATGGAGCAGTACTTC. It codes for CASSVEIGGGMEQYF.

The J gene is TRBJ2-3, the V gene TRBV7-2; TRBD2 is a possible D gene (6 bases). Trimming took off 1 base at V and 8 bases at J, with 10 bases between the two ends. CDR1 and CDR2 from the germline V gene are SGHTA and FQGNSA. This CDR3 comprises 13 residues. CDR3 bases: TGTGCCAGCAGCTTAGGACTAGTAGGTACGCAGTATTTT. This translates into CASSLGLVGTQYF.

V usage is TRBV7-8 and J usage is TRBJ2-7; D unclear. In germline, CDR1 is SGHVS, CDR2 FQNEAQ. This CDR3 spans 14 amino acids. Trimming cost V 3 bases and J 0 bases, with 9 bases left between them. The CDR3 DNA sequence: TGTGCCAGCAGCTTCGGGTCTATCTCCTACGAGCAGTACTTC. This translates into CASSFGSISYEQYF.

The J gene is TRBJ1-6, the V gene TRBV27; 8 bases align to TRBD1. CDR1 is MNHEY, CDR2 SMNVEV, per germline (reference sequence). With V trimmed by 6 bases and J by 10 bases, 17 bases remained unmatched. The CDR3 is 17 residues long. For the CDR3, the DNA is TGTGCCAGCAGCCATCTATCCTTAGGACAGGGTGGCTCACCCCTCCACTTT. Translation: CASSHLSLGQGGSPLHF.

The V call is TRBV9, the J call TRBJ2-7; 7 bases map to TRBD2. The CDR3 has 13 amino acids. The V segment lost 5 bases and the J segment 6 bases; nucleotides outside the gene matches: 8. CDR1 SGDLS and CDR2 YYNGEE come from the germline V gene. The chain's CDR3 is CASSLGGGTEQYF. CDR3 in DNA: TGTGCCAGCAGTCTTGGCGGGGGAACCGAGCAGTACTTC.

This clone was detected once. The chain has TRBV19 and TRBJ2-5, with 7 bases that match TRBD2. CDR1 and CDR2 from the germline V gene are LNHDA and SQIVND (reference sequence). The CDR3 sequence is 15 residues long. The V gene end was trimmed by 3 bases and the J gene end by 5 bases; junction bases not matched to a gene: 9. The CDR3 loop is CASSIMGQGGETQYF. For the CDR3, the DNA is TGTGCCAGTAGTATCATGGGGCAGGGAGGGGAGACCCAGTACTTC.

V is TRBV19 and J is TRBJ1-2; no clear D. Germline V gives CDR1 LNHDA, CDR2 SQIVND (reference sequence). CDR3 length: 12 amino acids. V lost 3 bases and J lost 4, with 6 bases in between. This CDR3 reads CASSMLGYGYTF. CDR3 DNA sequence: TGTGCCAGTAGTATGCTCGGCTATGGCTACACCTTC.